This T cell receptor (beta chain) was identified during a study of T cell changes during pregnancy in multiple sclerosis. Germline V gene sequence: CDR1 MDHEN, CDR2 SYDVKM. The CDR3 has 15 residues. Trimming shortened V by 7 bases and J by 2 bases, and 15 bases separated the two germline ends. Method: immunoSEQ multiplex PCR; TCRdb's copy keeps in-frame clones and lacks some. Of around 39,000 clones detected, roughly 92% appear once; the ten largest clones hold about 0.45%. The J gene is TRBJ1-5, the V gene TRBV28, with D tentatively TRBD1 (6 bases). This material consisted of CD4+ T cells from peripheral blood mononuclear cells, taken in the third trimester of pregnancy. This clonotype originated in a female donor in good health, enrolled as a control in a pregnancy study. CDR3 in DNA: TGTGCCAGCATCAGGGGTCGGGTTGGCAATCAGCCCCAGCATTTT. Protein: CASIRGRVGNQPQHF. Combining the CDR3 with reference TRBV28 and TRBJ1-5 gives the whole variable domain DVKVTQSSRYLVKRTGEKVFLECVQDMDHENMFWYRQDPGLGLRLIYFSYDVKMKEKGDIPEGYSVSREKKERFSLILESASTNQTSMYLCASIRGRVGNQPQHFGDGTRLSIL.